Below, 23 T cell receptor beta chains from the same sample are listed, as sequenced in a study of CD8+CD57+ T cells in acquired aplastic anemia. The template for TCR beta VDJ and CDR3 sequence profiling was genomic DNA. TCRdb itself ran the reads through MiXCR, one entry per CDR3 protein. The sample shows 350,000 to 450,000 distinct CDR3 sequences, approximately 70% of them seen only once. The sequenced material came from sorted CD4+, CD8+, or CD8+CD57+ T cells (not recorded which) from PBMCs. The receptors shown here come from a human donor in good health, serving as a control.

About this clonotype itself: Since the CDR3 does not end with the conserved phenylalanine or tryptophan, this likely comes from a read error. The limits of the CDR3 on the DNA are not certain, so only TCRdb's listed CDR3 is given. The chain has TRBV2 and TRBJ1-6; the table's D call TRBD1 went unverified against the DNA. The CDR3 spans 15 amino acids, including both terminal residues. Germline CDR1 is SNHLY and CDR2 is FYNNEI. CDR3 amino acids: CASSTYRDEPQHFHY.

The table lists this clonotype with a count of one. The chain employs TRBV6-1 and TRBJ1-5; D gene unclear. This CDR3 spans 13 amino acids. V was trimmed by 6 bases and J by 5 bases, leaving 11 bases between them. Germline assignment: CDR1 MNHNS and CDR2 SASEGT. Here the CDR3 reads CASSPRLDQPQHF. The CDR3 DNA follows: TGTGCCAGCAGCCCCCGCTTGGATCAGCCCCAGCATTTT.

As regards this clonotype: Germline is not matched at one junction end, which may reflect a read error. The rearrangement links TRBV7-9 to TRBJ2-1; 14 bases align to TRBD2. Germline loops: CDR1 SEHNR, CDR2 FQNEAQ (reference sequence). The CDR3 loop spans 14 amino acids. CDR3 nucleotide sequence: TGCGCCAGCAGCCCGACTAGCGGGGGGGCCGAGCAGTTCTTC. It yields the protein CASSPTSGGAEQFF. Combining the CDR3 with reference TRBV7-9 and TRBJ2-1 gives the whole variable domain DTGVSQNPRHKITKRGQNVTFRCDPISEHNRLYWYRQTLGQGPEFLTYFQNEAQLEKSRLLSDRFSAERPKGSFSTLEIQRTEQGDSAMYLCASSPTSGGAEQFFGPGTRLTVL.

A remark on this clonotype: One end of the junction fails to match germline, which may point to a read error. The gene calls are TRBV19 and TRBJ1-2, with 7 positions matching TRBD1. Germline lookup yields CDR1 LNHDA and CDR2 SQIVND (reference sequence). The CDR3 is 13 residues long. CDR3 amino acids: CASRLQGTGGYSF. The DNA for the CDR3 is TGTGCCAGTAGGTTACAGGGGACGGGGGGCTACTCCTTC.

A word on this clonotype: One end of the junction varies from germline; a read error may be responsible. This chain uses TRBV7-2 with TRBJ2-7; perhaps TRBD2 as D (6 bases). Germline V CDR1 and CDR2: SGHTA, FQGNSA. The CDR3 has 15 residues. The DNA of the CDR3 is TGTGCCAGCAGCTTAATCTCCATGCGGGGCGGGGAGCTGTACTTC. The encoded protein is CASSLISMRGGELYF.

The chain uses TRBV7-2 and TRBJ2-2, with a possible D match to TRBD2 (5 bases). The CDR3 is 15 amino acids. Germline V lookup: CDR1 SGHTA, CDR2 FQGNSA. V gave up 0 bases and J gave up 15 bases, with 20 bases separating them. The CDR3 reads CASSLARAKTEELFF. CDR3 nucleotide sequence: TGTGCCAGCAGCTTAGCGCGGGCTAAGACCGAAGAGTTGTTTTTT.

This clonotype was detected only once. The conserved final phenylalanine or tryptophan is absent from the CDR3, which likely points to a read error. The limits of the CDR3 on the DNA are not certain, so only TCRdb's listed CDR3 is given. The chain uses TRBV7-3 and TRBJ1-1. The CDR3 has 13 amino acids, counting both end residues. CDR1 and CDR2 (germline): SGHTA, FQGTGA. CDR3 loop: CAISSGPGSEAYS.

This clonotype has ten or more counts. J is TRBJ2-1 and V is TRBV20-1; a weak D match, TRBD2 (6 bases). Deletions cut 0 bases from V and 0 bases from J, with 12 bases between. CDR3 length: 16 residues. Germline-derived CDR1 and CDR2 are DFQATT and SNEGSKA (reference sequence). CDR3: CSARDVGGSSYNEQFF. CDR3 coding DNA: TGCAGTGCTAGAGATGTGGGGGGAAGCTCCTACAATGAGCAGTTCTTC.

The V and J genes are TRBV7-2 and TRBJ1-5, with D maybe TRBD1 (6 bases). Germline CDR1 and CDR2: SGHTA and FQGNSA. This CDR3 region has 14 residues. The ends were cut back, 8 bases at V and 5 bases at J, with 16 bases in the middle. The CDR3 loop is CASGRQASYQPQHF. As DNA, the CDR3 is TGTGCCAGCGGAAGACAGGCATCTTATCAGCCCCAGCATTTT.

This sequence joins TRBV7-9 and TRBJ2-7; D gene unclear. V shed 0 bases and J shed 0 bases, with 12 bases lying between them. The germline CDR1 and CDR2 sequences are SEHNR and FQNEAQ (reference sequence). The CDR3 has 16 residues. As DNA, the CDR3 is TGTGCCAGCAGCTTAGCGACTTCGAGGACCTCCTACGAGCAGTACTTC. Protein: CASSLATSRTSYEQYF.

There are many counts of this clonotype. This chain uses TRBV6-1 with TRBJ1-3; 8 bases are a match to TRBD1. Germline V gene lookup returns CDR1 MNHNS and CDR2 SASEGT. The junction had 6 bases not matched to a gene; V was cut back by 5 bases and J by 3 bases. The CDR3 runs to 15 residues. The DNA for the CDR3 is TGTGCCAGCAGTCCCGACAGGGGAGGTGGAAACACCATATATTTT. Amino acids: CASSPDRGGGNTIYF.

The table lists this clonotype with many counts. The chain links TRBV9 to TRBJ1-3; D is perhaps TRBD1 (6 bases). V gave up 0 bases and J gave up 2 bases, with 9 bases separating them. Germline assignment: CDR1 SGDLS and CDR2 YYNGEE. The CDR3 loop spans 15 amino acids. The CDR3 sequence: CASSVVGGPGNTIYF. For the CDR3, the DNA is TGTGCCAGCAGCGTAGTGGGGGGGCCTGGAAACACCATATATTTT.

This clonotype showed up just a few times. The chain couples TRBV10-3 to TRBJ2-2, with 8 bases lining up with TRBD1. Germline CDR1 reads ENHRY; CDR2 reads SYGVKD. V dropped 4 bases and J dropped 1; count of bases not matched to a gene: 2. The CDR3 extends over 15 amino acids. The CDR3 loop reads CAISAGTGNTGELFF. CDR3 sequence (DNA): TGTGCCATCAGTGCCGGGACAGGGAACACCGGGGAGCTGTTTTTT.

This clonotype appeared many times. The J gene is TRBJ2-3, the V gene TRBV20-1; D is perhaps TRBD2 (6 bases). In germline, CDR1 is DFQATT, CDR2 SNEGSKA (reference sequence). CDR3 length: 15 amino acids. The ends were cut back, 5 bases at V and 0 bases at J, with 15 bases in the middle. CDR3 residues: CSADIGRGSTDTQYF. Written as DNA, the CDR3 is TGCAGTGCTGATATAGGACGGGGGAGCACAGATACGCAGTATTTT.

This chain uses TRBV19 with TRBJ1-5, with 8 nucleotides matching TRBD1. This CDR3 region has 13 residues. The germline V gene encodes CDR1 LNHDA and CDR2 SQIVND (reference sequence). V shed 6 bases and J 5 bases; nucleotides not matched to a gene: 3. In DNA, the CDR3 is TGTGCCAGTAGAGGACAGGGATATCAGCCCCAGCATTTT. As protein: CASRGQGYQPQHF.

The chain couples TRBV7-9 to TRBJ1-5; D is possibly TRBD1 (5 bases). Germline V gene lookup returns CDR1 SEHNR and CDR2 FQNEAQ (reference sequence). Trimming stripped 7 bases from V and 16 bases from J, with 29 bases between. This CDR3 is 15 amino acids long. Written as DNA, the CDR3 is TGTGCCAGCACCCAGGATCCGGTGGGGGGAAGGCCTAGTCATTTT. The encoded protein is CASTQDPVGGRPSHF.

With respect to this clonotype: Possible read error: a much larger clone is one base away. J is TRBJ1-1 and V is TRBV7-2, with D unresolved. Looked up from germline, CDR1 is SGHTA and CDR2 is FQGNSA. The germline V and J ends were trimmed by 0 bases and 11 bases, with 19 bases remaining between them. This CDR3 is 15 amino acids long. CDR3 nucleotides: TGTGCCAGCAGCTTAGCGGTCAGTTCCGCGTCGGGGGCTTTCTTT. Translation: CASSLAVSSASGAFF.

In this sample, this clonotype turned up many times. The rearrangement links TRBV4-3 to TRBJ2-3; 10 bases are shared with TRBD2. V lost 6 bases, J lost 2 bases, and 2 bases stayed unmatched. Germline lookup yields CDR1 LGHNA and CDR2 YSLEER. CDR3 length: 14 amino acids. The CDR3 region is CASSSGGFTDTQYF. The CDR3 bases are TGCGCCAGCAGTAGCGGGGGGTTCACAGATACGCAGTATTTT.

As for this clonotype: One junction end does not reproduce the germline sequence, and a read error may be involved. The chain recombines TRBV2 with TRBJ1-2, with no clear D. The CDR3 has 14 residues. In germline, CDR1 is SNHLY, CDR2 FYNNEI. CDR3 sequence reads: CAGRTVRTSHGYTF. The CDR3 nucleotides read TGCGCCGGTAGAACAGTCAGGACTAGTCATGGCTACACCTTC.

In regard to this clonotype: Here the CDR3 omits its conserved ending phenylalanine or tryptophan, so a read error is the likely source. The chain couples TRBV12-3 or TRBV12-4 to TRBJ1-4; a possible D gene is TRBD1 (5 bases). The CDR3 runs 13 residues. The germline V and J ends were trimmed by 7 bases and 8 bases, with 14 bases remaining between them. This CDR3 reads CASKVQGWEKLFS. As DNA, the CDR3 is TGTGCCAGCAAGGTGCAGGGATGGGAAAAACTGTTTTCT.

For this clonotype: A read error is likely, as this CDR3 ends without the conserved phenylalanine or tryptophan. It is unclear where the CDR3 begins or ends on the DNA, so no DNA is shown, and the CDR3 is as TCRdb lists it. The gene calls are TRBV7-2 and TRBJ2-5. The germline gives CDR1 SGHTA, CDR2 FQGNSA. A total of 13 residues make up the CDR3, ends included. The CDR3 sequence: CASSLFSRDTYEQ.

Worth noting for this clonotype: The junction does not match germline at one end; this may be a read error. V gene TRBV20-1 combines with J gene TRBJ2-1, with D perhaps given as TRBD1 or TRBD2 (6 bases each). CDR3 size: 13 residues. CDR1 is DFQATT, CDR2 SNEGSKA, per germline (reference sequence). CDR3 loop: CSAKGGVYNEQFF. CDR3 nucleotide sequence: TGCAGTGCGAAGGGGGGCGTTTACAACGAGCAGTTCTTC.

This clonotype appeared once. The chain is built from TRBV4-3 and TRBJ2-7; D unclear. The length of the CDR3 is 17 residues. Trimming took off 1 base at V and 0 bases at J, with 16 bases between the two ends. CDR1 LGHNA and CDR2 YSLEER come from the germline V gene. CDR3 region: CASSQARTTLSSYEQYV. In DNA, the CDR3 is TGCGCCAGCAGCCAAGCCCGGACCACTCTGAGCTCCTACGAGCAGTACGTC.